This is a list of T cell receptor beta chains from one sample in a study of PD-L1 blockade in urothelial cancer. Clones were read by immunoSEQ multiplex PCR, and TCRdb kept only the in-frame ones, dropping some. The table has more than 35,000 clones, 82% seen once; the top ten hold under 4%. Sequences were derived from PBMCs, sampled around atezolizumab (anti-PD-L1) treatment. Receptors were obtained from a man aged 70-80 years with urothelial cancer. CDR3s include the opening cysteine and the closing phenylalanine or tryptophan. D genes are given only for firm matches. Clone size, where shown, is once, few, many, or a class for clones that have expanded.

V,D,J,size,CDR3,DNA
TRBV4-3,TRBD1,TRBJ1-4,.,CASSATPGQGGQKLFF,TGCGCCAGCAGCGCTACTCCGGGACAGGGTGGACAAAAACTGTTTTTT
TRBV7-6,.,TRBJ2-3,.,CASSLGASEFPDTQYF,TGTGCCAGCAGCTTAGGGGCTAGCGAATTCCCAGATACGCAGTATTTT
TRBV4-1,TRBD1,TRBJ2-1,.,CASSLQGALSNEQFF,TGCGCCAGCAGCCTACAGGGGGCGCTTTCCAATGAGCAGTTCTTC
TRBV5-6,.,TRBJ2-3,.,CASSLKGKGTDTQYF,TGTGCCAGCAGCTTGAAGGGGAAGGGCACAGATACGCAGTATTTT
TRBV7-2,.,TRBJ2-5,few,CASSLTLGSGQLGKTQYF,TGTGCCAGCAGCTTAACCCTCGGCAGCGGGCAGCTCGGAAAGACCCAGTACTTC
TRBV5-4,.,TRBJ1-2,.,CASSLGGRANYGYTF,TGTGCCAGCAGCTTAGGTGGCAGGGCTAACTATGGCTACACCTTC
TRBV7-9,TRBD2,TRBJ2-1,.,CASVPSGLEQFF,TGTGCCAGCGTTCCTAGCGGGCTTGAGCAGTTCTTC
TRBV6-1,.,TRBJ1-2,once,CASSDRVSGYTF,TGTGCCAGCAGTGACAGGGTCTCTGGCTACACCTTC
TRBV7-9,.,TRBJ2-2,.,CASSLGSPTRTGELFF,TGTGCCAGCAGCTTAGGTTCACCAACTCGCACCGGGGAGCTGTTTTTT
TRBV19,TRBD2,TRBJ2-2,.,CASSPRTSGANTGELFF,TGTGCCAGTAGTCCCCGGACTAGCGGGGCGAACACCGGGGAGCTGTTTTTT
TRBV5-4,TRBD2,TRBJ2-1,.,CASSHIAGARNEQFF,TGTGCCAGCAGCCACATAGCGGGCGCTCGCAATGAGCAGTTCTTC
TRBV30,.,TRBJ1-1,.,CAWSVTFSKTEAFF,TGTGCCTGGAGTGTAACGTTCTCTAAAACTGAAGCTTTCTTT
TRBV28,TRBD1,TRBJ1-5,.,CASRPQGVNQPQHF,TGTGCCAGCAGACCACAGGGGGTCAATCAGCCCCAGCATTTT
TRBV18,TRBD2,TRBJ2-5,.,CASSPPLAESSFAGGRETQYF,TGTGCCAGCTCACCACCACTAGCGGAGTCTTCTTTTGCGGGCGGCCGGGAGACCCAGTACTTC
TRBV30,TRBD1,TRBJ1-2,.,CAWRLTGRDYGYTF,TGTGCCTGGAGATTGACAGGGAGAGACTATGGCTACACCTTC
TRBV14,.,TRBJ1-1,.,CASSLEQGFLAEAFF,TGTGCCAGCAGCCTCGAACAGGGATTCTTGGCTGAAGCTTTCTTT
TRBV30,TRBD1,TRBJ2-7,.,CAWSRDRISYEQYF,TGTGCCTGGTCTCGGGACAGGATCTCCTACGAGCAGTACTTC
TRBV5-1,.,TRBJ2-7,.,CASRDGGTYEQYF,TGCGCCAGCAGGGATGGGGGGACCTACGAGCAGTACTTC
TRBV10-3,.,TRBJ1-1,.,CATEAGGAEKNTEAFF,TGTGCCACGGAGGCGGGGGGGGCGGAAAAGAACACTGAAGCTTTCTTT
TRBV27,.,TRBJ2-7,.,CASSGDIRIATYEQYF,TGTGCCAGCAGTGGGGACATCAGAATTGCAACTTACGAGCAGTACTTC
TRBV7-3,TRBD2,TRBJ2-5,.,CASSLTGTSSGEETQYF,TGTGCCAGCAGCTTAACCGGGACCTCTAGCGGAGAAGAGACCCAGTACTTC
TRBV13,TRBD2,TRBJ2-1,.,CASSHRTRERDEQFF,TGTGCCAGCAGCCACCGGACTAGGGAGCGAGATGAGCAGTTCTTC
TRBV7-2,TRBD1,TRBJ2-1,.,CASSSRTGLSSYNEQFF,TGTGCCAGCAGCTCACGGACAGGCTTAAGCTCCTACAATGAGCAGTTCTTC
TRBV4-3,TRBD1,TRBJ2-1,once,CASSQGKGTELFNEQFF,TGCGCCAGCAGCCAAGGGAAGGGGACAGAGCTATTCAATGAGCAGTTCTTC
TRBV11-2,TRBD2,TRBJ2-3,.,CASSSGLAGPTDTQYF,TGTGCCAGCAGCTCGGGACTAGCGGGACCCACAGATACGCAGTATTTT
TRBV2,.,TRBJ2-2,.,CASIQTRGLTGELFF,TGTGCCAGCATCCAGACTAGGGGACTCACCGGGGAGCTGTTTTTT
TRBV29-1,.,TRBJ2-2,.,CSVELGGGLNTGELFF,TGCAGCGTTGAACTGGGAGGGGGGCTAAACACCGGGGAGCTGTTTTTT
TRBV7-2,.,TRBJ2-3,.,CASRPPPGMGTDTQYF,TGTGCCAGCAGACCCCCCCCCGGGATGGGCACAGATACGCAGTATTTT
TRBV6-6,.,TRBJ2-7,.,CASSYETAYYEQYF,TGTGCCAGCAGTTACGAGACAGCGTACTACGAGCAGTACTTC